These 20 T cell receptor beta chains were sequenced from one sample in a study of CD8 T cells in Susac syndrome (dated by TCRdb to between 2017 and 2020). Libraries were built with the immunoSEQ multiplex PCR assay. RNA was extracted using the RNeasy kit, and roughly 0.5 to 1 microgram was reverse transcribed with random hexamers. Using fastp at Q25 and MiXCR, TCRdb reprocessed the public reads and kept productive beta chains. CDR3 protein duplicates are merged, each entry listing the most common genes and DNA. A total of 130,000 to 150,000 distinct CDR3 sequences appear in this sample, approximately 95% of them only once. The top ten hold about 0.26% of the sample. The sample was CD8+ T cells from PBMCs. The receptor set was obtained from a human donor in good health.

The V and J genes are TRBV3-1 and TRBJ2-4; 8 bases fit TRBD2. The CDR3 runs to 16 residues. V was pared by 3 bases and J by 5 bases, with 9 bases of the junction left unmatched. CDR1 is LGHDT and CDR2 is YNNKEL in the germline V gene (reference sequence). CDR3 in amino acids: CASSHTKRELQNIQYF. The CDR3 DNA follows: TGTGCCAGCAGCCACACAAAGCGGGAGTTGCAAAACATTCAGTACTTC.

A few counts support this clonotype. This chain joins TRBV5-1 and TRBJ2-1; D gene uncertain. Between the trimmed V and J ends, which lost 4 bases and 4 bases, there was a span of 12 bases. CDR3 length: 14 amino acids. From germline, CDR1 is SGHRS and CDR2 YFSETQ. CDR3: CASSKGGIYNEQFF. The CDR3 DNA follows: TGCGCCAGCAGCAAAGGCGGAATATACAATGAGCAGTTCTTC.

This clonotype has a single count. This chain joins TRBV29-1 and TRBJ2-3; unclear D gene. The CDR3 has 13 residues. V lost 6 bases and J lost 2, with 12 bases in between. Germline loops: CDR1 SQVTM, CDR2 ANQGSEA. The CDR3 spells CSVPGSPTDTQYF. In DNA, the CDR3 is TGCAGCGTCCCTGGCAGCCCCACAGATACGCAGTATTTT.

The chain links TRBV14 to TRBJ2-1, with 16 bases that match TRBD2. Trimming removed 4 bases from V and 9 bases from J; junction bases left unmatched: 6. The CDR3 has 16 amino acids. Germline assignment: CDR1 SGHDN and CDR2 FVKESK. This CDR3 is CASSPFGTSGRGEQFF. The DNA for the CDR3 is TGTGCCAGCAGCCCTTTTGGGACTAGCGGGAGGGGTGAGCAGTTCTTC. Based on the CDR3 plus reference TRBV14 and TRBJ2-1, the full variable domain is EAGVTQFPSHSVIEKGQTVTLRCDPISGHDNLYWYRRVMGKEIKFLLHFVKESKQDESGMPNNRFLAERTGGTYSTLKVQPAELEDSGVYFCASSPFGTSGRGEQFFGPGTRLTVL.

The chain recombines TRBV30 with TRBJ1-5; D is perhaps TRBD1 (5 bases). Germline-derived CDR1 and CDR2 are GTSNPN and SVGIG (reference sequence). The CDR3 consists of 13 residues. The V end was cut by 2 bases, the J end by 4 bases, with 9 bases between. In DNA form, the CDR3 reads TGTGCCTGGAGTCCCAGGGAGAATCAGCCCCAGCATTTT. Protein sequence: CAWSPRENQPQHF.

The chain couples TRBV4-3 to TRBJ2-3; D remains ambiguous. This CDR3 comprises 14 residues. Trimming took 0 bases from V and 2 from J, leaving 6 bases between them. Germline assignment: CDR1 LGHNA and CDR2 YSLEER. CDR3 nucleotides: TGCGCCAGCAGCCAAGAACAATACACAGATACGCAGTATTTT. It yields the protein CASSQEQYTDTQYF.

V gene TRBV27 combines with J gene TRBJ2-7, with D perhaps TRBD2 (5 bases). V shed 3 bases and J shed 6 bases, with 12 bases lying between them. Germline lookup yields CDR1 MNHEY and CDR2 SMNVEV (reference sequence). The CDR3 totals 13 residues. CDR3 coding DNA: TGTGCCAGCAGTTTTACCGGGGTGGGCGAGCAGTACTTC. As protein: CASSFTGVGEQYF.

This clonotype was counted between two and nine times. The chain couples TRBV5-6 to TRBJ2-3, with D maybe TRBD1 (5 bases). This CDR3 contains 13 residues. Germline assignment: CDR1 SGHDT and CDR2 YYEEEE. With 4 bases removed from V and 4 bases from J, the gap between germline ends came to 10 bases. CDR3: CASSGAGADTQYF. The CDR3 DNA is TGTGCCAGCAGCGGGGCTGGCGCAGATACGCAGTATTTT.

The chain uses TRBV13 and TRBJ2-5, with D tentatively TRBD1 (5 bases). Germline V CDR1 and CDR2: PRHDT, FYEKMQ (reference sequence). The CDR3 has 13 residues. V dropped 7 bases and J dropped 5 bases, with 14 bases sitting between them. In DNA form, the CDR3 reads TGTGCCAGCACCCAAAGGGGTCTGGAGACCCAGTACTTC. It is translated as CASTQRGLETQYF.

The chain recombines TRBV20-1 with TRBJ2-3; 7 positions agree with TRBD1. The germline V gene has CDR1 DFQATT and CDR2 SNEGSKA (reference sequence). There are 16 residues in the CDR3. V was clipped by 6 bases and J by 5 bases; unmatched bases: 17. CDR3 in amino acids: CSAAGWDSLRVDTQYF. CDR3 nucleotide sequence: TGCAGTGCCGCGGGCTGGGACAGCCTACGGGTAGATACGCAGTATTTT.

The chain recombines TRBV28 with TRBJ2-7; D is ambiguous. The CDR3 totals 13 residues. With 6 bases removed from V and 3 bases from J, the gap between germline ends came to 12 bases. Looked up from germline, CDR1 is MDHEN and CDR2 is SYDVKM. The CDR3: CASSLSYLYEQYF. CDR3 nucleotide sequence: TGTGCCAGCAGCTTGTCCTACCTCTACGAGCAGTACTTC.

The table lists this clonotype with a count of one. The J gene is TRBJ2-7, the V gene TRBV27, with 7 bases identical to TRBD2. The CDR3 has 15 amino acids. The ends lost 8 bases at V and 6 bases at J; junction bases unmatched: 16. The germline V gene encodes CDR1 MNHEY and CDR2 SMNVEV (reference sequence). The CDR3, as DNA: TGTGCCAGCCTGGGCGGGGAGGGACCCGCCGCCGAGCAGTACTTC. Translation gives CASLGGEGPAAEQYF.

This clonotype came up once. The rearrangement joins TRBV2 to TRBJ2-7; D is uncertain. The V and J ends lost 6 bases and 5 bases respectively, with 11 bases between them. There are 12 residues in the CDR3. Looked up from germline, CDR1 is SNHLY and CDR2 is FYNNEI. CDR3 protein: CASRQFGHEQYF. CDR3 sequence (DNA): TGTGCCAGCAGACAGTTCGGCCACGAGCAGTACTTC.

The J gene is TRBJ1-1, the V gene TRBV7-9; D is ambiguous. The V gene lost 4 bases and the J gene lost 1 base, with 13 bases spanning the gap. Germline loops: CDR1 SEHNR, CDR2 FQNEAQ (reference sequence). The CDR3 extends over 15 amino acids. The CDR3 reads CASSSHSDENTEAFF. DNA for the CDR3: TGTGCCAGCAGCTCCCATTCCGACGAGAACACTGAAGCTTTCTTT.

V gene TRBV7-9 combines with J gene TRBJ1-2, with D perhaps TRBD1 (6 bases). Germline CDR1 reads SEHNR; CDR2 reads FQNEAQ (reference sequence). The V end was cut by 4 bases, the J end by 4 bases, with 19 bases between. CDR3 length: 16 amino acids. Here the CDR3 reads CASSSADTGWGYGYTF. The CDR3 nucleotides are TGTGCCAGCAGCTCAGCGGATACAGGGTGGGGCTATGGCTACACCTTC.

The chain has TRBV28 and TRBJ2-4; TRBD2 might be the D (5 bases). CDR3 length equals 14 residues. Trimming removed 2 bases at V and 5 bases at J, with 10 bases between. CDR1 is MDHEN, CDR2 SYDVKM, per germline. CDR3 amino acids: CASSLVGDQNIQYF. The DNA of the CDR3 is TGTGCCAGCAGTTTAGTGGGAGACCAAAACATTCAGTACTTC.

The rearrangement links TRBV3-1 to TRBJ2-1; D perhaps matches TRBD2 (5 bases). Germline V lookup: CDR1 LGHDT, CDR2 YNNKEL (reference sequence). The CDR3 length is 16 residues. The ends were cut back, 5 bases at V and 8 bases at J, with 22 bases in the middle. Written as DNA, the CDR3 is TGTGCCAGCAGCGAAGCTAGCACCTACGTGGGGTATGAGCAGTTCTTC. Translated: CASSEASTYVGYEQFF.

V usage is TRBV23-1 and J usage is TRBJ2-3; no reliable D call. TRBV23-1 is an ORF; its function is uncertain. The CDR3 totals 8 residues. Between the trimmed V and J ends, which lost 8 bases and 13 bases, there was a span of 7 bases. The CDR3 DNA follows: TGCGCCAGCGGCGAGGAGTATTTT. Translated, it gives CASGEEYF.

The chain recombines TRBV5-6 with TRBJ2-1; D assignment may be TRBD1 or TRBD2 (6 bases each). This CDR3 comprises 14 residues. The germline V gene has CDR1 SGHDT and CDR2 YYEEEE. With 4 bases removed from V and 5 bases from J, the gap between germline ends came to 13 bases. CDR3 in DNA: TGTGCCAGCAGCCGGGGGACATACGACAATGAGCAGTTCTTC. Amino acids: CASSRGTYDNEQFF. Filled out from reference TRBV5-6 and TRBJ2-1, the complete variable domain reads DAGVTQSPTHLIKTRGQQVTLRCSPKSGHDTVSWYQQALGQGPQFIFQYYEEEERQRGNFPDRFSGHQFPNYSSELNVNALLLGDSALYLCASSRGTYDNEQFFGPGTRLTVL.

The V call is TRBV6-5, the J call TRBJ2-1; a weak D match, TRBD2 (5 bases). Trimming removed 2 bases at V and 4 bases at J, with 6 bases between. Germline lookup yields CDR1 MNHEY and CDR2 SVGAGI. The CDR3 contains 13 residues. The CDR3 DNA reads as TGTGCCAGCAGTTACGGGAGATACAATGAGCAGTTCTTC. Protein sequence: CASSYGRYNEQFF.